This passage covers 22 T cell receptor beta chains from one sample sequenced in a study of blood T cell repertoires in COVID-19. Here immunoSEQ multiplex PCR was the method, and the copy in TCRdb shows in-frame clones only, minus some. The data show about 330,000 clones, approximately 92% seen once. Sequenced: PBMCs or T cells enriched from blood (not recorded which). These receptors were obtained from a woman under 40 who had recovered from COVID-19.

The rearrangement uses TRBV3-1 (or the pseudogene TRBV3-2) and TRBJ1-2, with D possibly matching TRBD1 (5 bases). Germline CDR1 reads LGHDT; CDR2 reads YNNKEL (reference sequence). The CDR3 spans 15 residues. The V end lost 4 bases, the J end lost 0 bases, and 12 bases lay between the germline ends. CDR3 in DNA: TGTGCCAGCAGCCGGGACTGGGGAGCTAACTATGGCTACACCTTC. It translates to CASSRDWGANYGYTF.

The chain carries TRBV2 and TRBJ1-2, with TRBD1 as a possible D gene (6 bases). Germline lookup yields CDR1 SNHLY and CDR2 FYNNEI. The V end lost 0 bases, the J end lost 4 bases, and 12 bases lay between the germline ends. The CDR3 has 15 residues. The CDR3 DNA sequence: TGTGCCAGCAGTGAAGCCGGGACATCTGGCTATGGCTACACCTTC. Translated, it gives CASSEAGTSGYGYTF. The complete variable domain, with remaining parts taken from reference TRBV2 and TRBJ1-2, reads EPEVTQTPSHQVTQMGQEVILRCVPISNHLYFYWYRQILGQKVEFLVSFYNNEISEKSEIFDDQFSVERPDGSNFTLKIRSTKLEDSAMYFCASSEAGTSGYGYTFGSGTRLTVV.

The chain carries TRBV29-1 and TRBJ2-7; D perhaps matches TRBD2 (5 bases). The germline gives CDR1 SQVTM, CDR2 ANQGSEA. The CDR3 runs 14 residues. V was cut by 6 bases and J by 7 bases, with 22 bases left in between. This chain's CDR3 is CSVVHRRPGSEQYF. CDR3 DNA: TGCAGCGTCGTCCACCGCCGGCCTGGGAGTGAGCAGTACTTC.

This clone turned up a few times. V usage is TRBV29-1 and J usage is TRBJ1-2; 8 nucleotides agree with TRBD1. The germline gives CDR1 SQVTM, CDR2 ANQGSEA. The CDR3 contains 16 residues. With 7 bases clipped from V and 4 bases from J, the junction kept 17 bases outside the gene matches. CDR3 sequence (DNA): TGCAGCGCCGTGCCCGCAGACAGGGGACGTGGCTATGGCTACACCTTC. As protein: CSAVPADRGRGYGYTF. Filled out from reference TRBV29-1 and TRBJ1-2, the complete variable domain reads SAVISQKPSRDICQRGTSLTIQCQVDSQVTMMFWYRQQPGQSLTLIATANQGSEATYESGFVIDKFPISRPNLTFSTLTVSNMSPEDSSIYLCSAVPADRGRGYGYTFGSGTRLTVV.

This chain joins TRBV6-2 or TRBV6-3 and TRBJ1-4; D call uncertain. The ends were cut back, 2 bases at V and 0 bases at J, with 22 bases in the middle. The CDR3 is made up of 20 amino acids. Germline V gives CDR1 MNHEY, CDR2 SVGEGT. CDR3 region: CASSYPALESARTTNEKLFF. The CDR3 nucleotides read TGTGCCAGCAGTTACCCCGCCTTAGAGAGCGCCCGGACAACTAATGAAAAACTGTTTTTT.

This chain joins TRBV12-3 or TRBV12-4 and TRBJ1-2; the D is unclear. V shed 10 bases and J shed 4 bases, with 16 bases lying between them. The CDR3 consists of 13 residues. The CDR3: CAIQYSNSYGYTF. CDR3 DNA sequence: TGTGCCATCCAATACAGCAATTCCTATGGCTACACCTTC.

The CDR3 nucleotides read TGTGCCAGCAGTGAAAAGGCAGGGTGGGCCAAAAACATTCAGTACTTC. This sequence encodes CASSEKAGWAKNIQYF. The gene calls are TRBV2 and TRBJ2-4; possibly TRBD1 for D (5 bases). The CDR3 spans 16 residues. V lost 2 bases and J lost 1, with 12 bases in between. Germline-derived CDR1 and CDR2 are SNHLY and FYNNEI.

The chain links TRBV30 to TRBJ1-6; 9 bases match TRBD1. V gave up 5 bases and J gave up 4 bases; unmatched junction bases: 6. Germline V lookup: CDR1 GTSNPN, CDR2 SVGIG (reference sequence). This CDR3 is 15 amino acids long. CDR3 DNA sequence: TGTGCCTGGGGGGGGGACAGGGTGTATAATTCACCCCTCCACTTT. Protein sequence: CAWGGDRVYNSPLHF.

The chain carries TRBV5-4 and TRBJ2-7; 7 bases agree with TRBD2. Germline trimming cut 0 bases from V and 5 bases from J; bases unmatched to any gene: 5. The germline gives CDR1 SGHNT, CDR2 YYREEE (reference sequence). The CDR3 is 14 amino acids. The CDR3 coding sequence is TGTGCCAGCAGCTTGGGGGGGGGAGTAAACGAGCAGTACTTC. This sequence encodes CASSLGGGVNEQYF.

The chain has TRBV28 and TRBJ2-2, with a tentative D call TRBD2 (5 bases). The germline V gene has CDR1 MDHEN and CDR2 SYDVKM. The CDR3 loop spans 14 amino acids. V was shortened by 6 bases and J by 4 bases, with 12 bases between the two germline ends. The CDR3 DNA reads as TGTGCCAGCAGCCCGGGAATGGGCACCGGGGAGCTGTTTTTT. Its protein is CASSPGMGTGELFF.

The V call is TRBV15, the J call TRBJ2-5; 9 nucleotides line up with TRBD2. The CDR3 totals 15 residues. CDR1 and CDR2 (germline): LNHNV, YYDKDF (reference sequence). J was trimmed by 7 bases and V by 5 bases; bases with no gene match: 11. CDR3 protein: CATSPGGGGAVTQYF. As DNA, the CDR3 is TGTGCCACCAGCCCGGGGGGCGGGGGGGCAGTGACCCAGTACTTC.

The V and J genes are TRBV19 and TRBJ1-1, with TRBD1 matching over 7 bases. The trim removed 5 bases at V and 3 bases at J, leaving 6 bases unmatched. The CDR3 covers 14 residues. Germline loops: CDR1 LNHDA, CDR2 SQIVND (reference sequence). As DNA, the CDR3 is TGTGCCAGTAGTTACGGGACAGATTACACTGAAGCTTTCTTT. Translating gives CASSYGTDYTEAFF.

CDR3 in DNA: TGTGCCAGCAGCTTGGCAGGAACGAACGAGCAGTACTTC. This encodes CASSLAGTNEQYF. V usage is TRBV5-5 and J usage is TRBJ2-7; D gene ambiguous. V was pared by 0 bases and J by 5 bases, with 9 bases between. This CDR3 contains 13 residues. CDR1 and CDR2 (germline): SGHKS, YYEKEE (reference sequence).

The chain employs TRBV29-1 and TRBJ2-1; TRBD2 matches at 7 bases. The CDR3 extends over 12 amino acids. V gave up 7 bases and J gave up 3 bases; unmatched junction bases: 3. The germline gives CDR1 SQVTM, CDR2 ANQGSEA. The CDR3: CSASSGYNEQFF. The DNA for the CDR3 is TGCAGCGCTTCTAGCGGCTACAATGAGCAGTTCTTC.

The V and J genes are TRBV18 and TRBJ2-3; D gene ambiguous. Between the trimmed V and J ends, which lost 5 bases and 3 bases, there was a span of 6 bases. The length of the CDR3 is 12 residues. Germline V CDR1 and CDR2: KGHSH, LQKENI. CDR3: CASSSGTDTQYF. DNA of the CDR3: TGTGCCAGCTCATCGGGTACAGATACGCAGTATTTT.

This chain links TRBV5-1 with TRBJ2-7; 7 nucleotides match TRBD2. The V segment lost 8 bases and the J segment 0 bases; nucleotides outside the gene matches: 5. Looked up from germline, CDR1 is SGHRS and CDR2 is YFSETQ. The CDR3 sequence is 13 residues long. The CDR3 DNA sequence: TGCGCCAGTGCGCGGGGGAGCTCCTACGAGCAGTACTTC. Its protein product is CASARGSSYEQYF.

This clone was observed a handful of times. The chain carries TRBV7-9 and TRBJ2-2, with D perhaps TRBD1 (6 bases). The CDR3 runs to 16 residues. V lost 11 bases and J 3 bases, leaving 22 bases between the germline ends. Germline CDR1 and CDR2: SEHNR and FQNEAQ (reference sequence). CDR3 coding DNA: TGTGCCCTGGGGGCCGGAGCCCTAGGGGACACCGGGGAGCTGTTTTTT. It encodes CALGAGALGDTGELFF.

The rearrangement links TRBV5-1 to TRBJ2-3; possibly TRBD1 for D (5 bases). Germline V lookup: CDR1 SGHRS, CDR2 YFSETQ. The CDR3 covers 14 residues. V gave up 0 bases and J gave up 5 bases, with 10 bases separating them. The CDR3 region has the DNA TGCGCCAGCAGCTTGGGTCAGGGCGGAGATACGCAGTATTTT. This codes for CASSLGQGGDTQYF.

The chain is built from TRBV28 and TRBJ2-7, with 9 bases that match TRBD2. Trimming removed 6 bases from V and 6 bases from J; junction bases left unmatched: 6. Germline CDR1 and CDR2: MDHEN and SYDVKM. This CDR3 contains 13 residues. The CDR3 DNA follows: TGTGCCAGCAGACCAAGCGGGAGGATCGAGCAGTACTTC. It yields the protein CASRPSGRIEQYF.

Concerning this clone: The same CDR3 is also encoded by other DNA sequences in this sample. The CDR3 is CASSLAGGQETQYF. CDR3 in DNA: TGCGCCAGCAGCTTAGCGGGGGGACAAGAGACCCAGTACTTC. The chain carries TRBV5-1 and TRBJ2-5; 9 nucleotides agree with TRBD2. Germline V gene data show CDR1 as SGHRS and CDR2 as YFSETQ. The CDR3 runs to 14 residues. The V and J ends lost 2 bases and 2 bases, in that order; junction bases with no gene match: 1.

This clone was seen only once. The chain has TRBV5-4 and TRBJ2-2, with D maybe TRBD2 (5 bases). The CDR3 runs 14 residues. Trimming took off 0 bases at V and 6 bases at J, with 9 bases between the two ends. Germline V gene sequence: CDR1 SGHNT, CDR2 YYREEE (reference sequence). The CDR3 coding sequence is TGTGCCAGCAGCTTGGCCTCCGGGGCCGGGGAGCTGTTTTTT. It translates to CASSLASGAGELFF. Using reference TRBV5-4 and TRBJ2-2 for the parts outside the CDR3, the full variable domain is ETGVTQSPTHLIKTRGQQVTLRCSSQSGHNTVSWYQQALGQGPQFIFQYYREEENGRGNFPPRFSGLQFPNYSSELNVNALELDDSALYLCASSLASGAGELFFGEGSRLTVL.

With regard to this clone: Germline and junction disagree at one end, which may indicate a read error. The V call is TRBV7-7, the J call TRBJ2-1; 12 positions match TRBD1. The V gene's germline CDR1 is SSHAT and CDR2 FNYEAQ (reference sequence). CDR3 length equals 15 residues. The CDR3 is CASSPVGTGGVEQFF. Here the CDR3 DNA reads TGTGCTAGCAGCCCTGTTGGGACAGGGGGCGTAGAGCAGTTCTTC.